These 3 T cell receptor beta chains share one sample of origin, sequenced in a study. Generated by immunoSEQ multiplex PCR, the TCRdb table keeps only in-frame clones and is missing some. This sample yields approximately 70,000 clones, of which 90% to 95% are seen a single time; roughly 4.5% belongs to the top ten. The sample was PBMCs. Receptor source: a man aged 40-49 years with rheumatoid arthritis.

The rearrangement links TRBV20-1 to TRBJ2-1, with 9 bases identical to TRBD2. V lost 3 bases to trimming and J lost 2 bases; unmatched junction nucleotides: 5. The length of the CDR3 is 15 residues. CDR1 and CDR2 from the germline V gene are DFQATT and SNEGSKA (reference sequence). The CDR3 DNA sequence: TGCAGTGCTAGTTTTGGACTAGCGACCTACAATGAGCAGTTCTTC. It encodes CSASFGLATYNEQFF.

This chain joins TRBV5-4 and TRBJ2-7, with 11 bases aligning to TRBD2. V was pared by 3 bases and J by 3 bases, with 8 bases of the junction left unmatched. Germline V gives CDR1 SGHNT, CDR2 YYREEE (reference sequence). This CDR3 has 16 amino acids. The chain's CDR3 is CASSSRTGTSGYEQYF. CDR3 bases: TGTGCCAGCAGCTCACGAACCGGGACTAGCGGCTACGAGCAGTACTTC.

Concerning this clone: No DNA is shown, since the ends of the CDR3 on it are uncertain; the CDR3 is the one TCRdb lists. CDR3: CASRPSVGQGSNQPQHF. The chain employs TRBV12-2 and TRBJ1-5; the table assigns TRBD1, which was not confirmed against the DNA. TRBV12-2 is a pseudogene segment. Both ends counted, the CDR3 spans 17 residues.